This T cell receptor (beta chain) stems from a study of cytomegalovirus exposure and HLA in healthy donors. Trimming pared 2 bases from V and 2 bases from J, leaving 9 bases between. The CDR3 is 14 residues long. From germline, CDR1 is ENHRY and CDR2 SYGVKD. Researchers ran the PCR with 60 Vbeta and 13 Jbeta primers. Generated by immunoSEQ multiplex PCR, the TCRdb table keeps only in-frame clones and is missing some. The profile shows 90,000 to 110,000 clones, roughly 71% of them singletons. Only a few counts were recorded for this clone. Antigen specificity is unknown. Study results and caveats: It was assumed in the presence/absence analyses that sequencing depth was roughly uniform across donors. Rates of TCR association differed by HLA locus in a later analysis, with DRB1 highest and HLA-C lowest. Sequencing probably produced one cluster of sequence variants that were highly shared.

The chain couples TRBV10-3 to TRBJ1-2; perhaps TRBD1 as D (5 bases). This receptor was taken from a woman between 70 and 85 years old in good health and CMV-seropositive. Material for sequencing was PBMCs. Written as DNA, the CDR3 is TGTGCCATCAGTGAGCGGCGGGGGAACTATGGCTACACCTTC. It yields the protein CAISERRGNYGYTF.